A selection of T cell receptor beta chains follows, all from one sample in a study of T cells in localized non-small cell lung cancer. The method was immunoSEQ multiplex PCR; TCRdb's version includes in-frame clones alone and lacks a portion of them. The sample lists some 16,000 clones; about 89% were seen once. The sequencing used peripheral blood, collected before any cancer treatment. Source of these receptors: a male donor at least 60 years old with stage II squamous cell lung carcinoma. The CDR3 runs from the conserved cysteine through the conserved F or W. D genes are given only for firm matches. Clone size is stated in some rows and not others, as once, few, many or a class when expanded.

D gene: TRBD1; V gene: TRBV28; J gene: TRBJ2-1; clone size: NA; CDR3 protein: CASSFPTGAYYSSSYNEQFF; CDR3 DNA: TGTGCCAGCAGTTTCCCGACAGGGGCTTACTATTCTAGCTCCTACAATGAGCAGTTCTTC
D gene: NA; V gene: TRBV27; J gene: TRBJ2-7; clone size: NA; CDR3 protein: CASGRPSGEQYF; CDR3 DNA: TGTGCCAGCGGGAGGCCCTCGGGCGAGCAGTACTTC
D gene: TRBD1; V gene: TRBV6-6; J gene: TRBJ1-5; clone size: NA; CDR3 protein: CASSRTGAYQPQHF; CDR3 DNA: TGTGCCAGCAGTCGGACAGGGGCTTATCAGCCCCAGCATTTT
D gene: NA; V gene: TRBV28; J gene: TRBJ2-4; clone size: once; CDR3 protein: CASSFFVPRIKSAKNIQYF; CDR3 DNA: TGTGCCAGCAGTTTTTTCGTCCCACGTATAAAGAGCGCCAAAAACATTCAGTACTTC
D gene: NA; V gene: TRBV19; J gene: TRBJ1-5; clone size: NA; CDR3 protein: CASRSQGIGGNQPQHF; CDR3 DNA: TGTGCCAGTAGATCACAGGGAATAGGGGGCAATCAGCCCCAGCATTTT
D gene: TRBD1; V gene: TRBV7-8; J gene: TRBJ2-7; clone size: NA; CDR3 protein: CASSFEQGASYEQYF; CDR3 DNA: TGTGCCAGCAGCTTCGAACAGGGGGCGAGCTACGAGCAGTACTTC
D gene: NA; V gene: TRBV2; J gene: TRBJ2-7; clone size: NA; CDR3 protein: CASSGPYGGYEQYF; CDR3 DNA: TGTGCCAGCAGTGGGCCTTACGGGGGCTACGAGCAGTACTTC
D gene: NA; V gene: TRBV19; J gene: TRBJ2-3; clone size: NA; CDR3 protein: CASSRGSQDTQYF; CDR3 DNA: TGTGCCAGTAGTAGGGGAAGTCAAGATACGCAGTATTTT
D gene: NA; V gene: TRBV5-1; J gene: TRBJ2-1; clone size: NA; CDR3 protein: CASSSGSGTSYNEQFF; CDR3 DNA: TGCGCCAGCAGCTCTGGAAGCGGCACCTCCTACAATGAGCAGTTCTTC
D gene: TRBD2; V gene: TRBV30; J gene: TRBJ2-1; clone size: NA; CDR3 protein: CAWSNLGTSGSKQFF; CDR3 DNA: TGTGCCTGGAGTAATTTAGGGACTAGCGGGTCGAAGCAGTTCTTC
D gene: NA; V gene: TRBV2; J gene: TRBJ2-1; clone size: NA; CDR3 protein: CASRLRSDYNEQFF; CDR3 DNA: TGTGCCAGCAGATTGAGGTCGGACTACAATGAGCAGTTCTTC
D gene: NA; V gene: TRBV5-8; J gene: TRBJ2-7; clone size: NA; CDR3 protein: CASSSPSHGTTKAYEQYF; CDR3 DNA: TGTGCCAGCAGCTCCCCTTCGCACGGGACCACCAAGGCCTACGAGCAGTACTTC
D gene: TRBD1; V gene: TRBV5-1; J gene: TRBJ2-1; clone size: NA; CDR3 protein: CASSRTGSGNEQFF; CDR3 DNA: TGCGCCAGCAGCCGGACAGGGTCAGGCAATGAGCAGTTCTTC
D gene: NA; V gene: TRBV25-1; J gene: TRBJ1-4; clone size: NA; CDR3 protein: CATGTLGNEKLFF; CDR3 DNA: TGTGCCACCGGGACCCTCGGGAATGAAAAACTGTTTTTT
D gene: TRBD2; V gene: TRBV10-3; J gene: TRBJ2-5; clone size: NA; CDR3 protein: CAISAGLAGGNYLDETQYF; CDR3 DNA: TGTGCCATCAGTGCCGGACTAGCGGGAGGGAATTATCTGGACGAGACCCAGTACTTC
D gene: NA; V gene: TRBV11-2; J gene: TRBJ2-7; clone size: NA; CDR3 protein: CASSPSYEQYF; CDR3 DNA: TGTGCCAGCAGCCCCTCCTACGAGCAGTACTTC
D gene: TRBD2; V gene: TRBV13; J gene: TRBJ2-7; clone size: NA; CDR3 protein: CASSPWTSDRYSYEQYF; CDR3 DNA: TGTGCCAGCAGCCCATGGACTAGCGATCGTTACTCCTACGAGCAGTACTTC
D gene: TRBD1; V gene: TRBV5-1; J gene: TRBJ2-5; clone size: NA; CDR3 protein: CASSMDRRETQYF; CDR3 DNA: TGCGCCAGCAGCATGGACAGGAGGGAGACCCAGTACTTC
D gene: NA; V gene: TRBV29-1; J gene: TRBJ2-2; clone size: NA; CDR3 protein: CSVGGNTGELFF; CDR3 DNA: TGCAGCGTTGGAGGGAACACCGGGGAGCTGTTTTTT
D gene: TRBD1; V gene: TRBV27; J gene: TRBJ1-2; clone size: NA; CDR3 protein: CASRATGGAHSYGYTF; CDR3 DNA: TGTGCCAGCAGAGCGACAGGGGGCGCGCACAGCTATGGCTACACCTTC
D gene: NA; V gene: TRBV4-1; J gene: TRBJ1-5; clone size: NA; CDR3 protein: CASSQDQHTSNQPQHF; CDR3 DNA: TGCGCCAGCAGCCAAGATCAACATACTAGCAATCAGCCCCAGCATTTT
D gene: TRBD2; V gene: TRBV23-1; J gene: TRBJ2-6; clone size: NA; CDR3 protein: CAIGGGWTSVANVLTF; CDR3 DNA: TGCGCCATCGGCGGGGGGTGGACATCAGTGGCCAACGTCCTGACTTTC
D gene: TRBD1; V gene: TRBV19; J gene: TRBJ1-5; clone size: NA; CDR3 protein: CASSGTGQGVQPQHF; CDR3 DNA: TGTGCCAGTAGTGGAACGGGACAGGGGGTTCAGCCCCAGCATTTT
D gene: NA; V gene: TRBV5-1; J gene: TRBJ2-7; clone size: NA; CDR3 protein: CASSLGQTSGVYEQYF; CDR3 DNA: TGCGCCAGCAGCTTGGGACAGACCTCTGGGGTCTACGAGCAGTACTTC
D gene: NA; V gene: TRBV7-2; J gene: TRBJ2-5; clone size: NA; CDR3 protein: CASSLVGGRSKETQYF; CDR3 DNA: TGTGCCAGCAGCTTAGTCGGGGGGCGGAGCAAAGAGACCCAGTACTTC
D gene: NA; V gene: TRBV28; J gene: TRBJ2-7; clone size: once; CDR3 protein: CASSYPLSYEQYF; CDR3 DNA: TGTGCCAGCAGTTACCCTCTATCCTACGAGCAGTACTTC
D gene: NA; V gene: TRBV5-6; J gene: TRBJ1-2; clone size: NA; CDR3 protein: CASNFPIGGANNYGYTF; CDR3 DNA: TGTGCCAGCAACTTCCCTATCGGAGGGGCCAATAACTATGGCTACACCTTC
D gene: TRBD2; V gene: TRBV5-6; J gene: TRBJ2-1; clone size: NA; CDR3 protein: CASSPGLAGVSGNEQFF; CDR3 DNA: TGTGCCAGCAGCCCAGGACTAGCGGGAGTTTCTGGCAATGAGCAGTTCTTC
D gene: NA; V gene: TRBV11-2; J gene: TRBJ2-3; clone size: NA; CDR3 protein: CASEAGSTDTQYF; CDR3 DNA: TGTGCCAGCGAGGCGGGCAGCACAGATACGCAGTATTTT
D gene: TRBD1; V gene: TRBV5-1; J gene: TRBJ2-5; clone size: NA; CDR3 protein: CASSSPGTGIQETQYF; CDR3 DNA: TGCGCCAGCAGCTCGCCCGGGACAGGGATTCAAGAGACCCAGTACTTC
D gene: NA; V gene: TRBV13; J gene: TRBJ1-1; clone size: NA; CDR3 protein: CASSLGNFGVFTEAFF; CDR3 DNA: TGTGCCAGCAGCTTAGGGAACTTCGGGGTATTCACTGAAGCTTTCTTT
D gene: NA; V gene: TRBV28; J gene: TRBJ1-2; clone size: NA; CDR3 protein: CASSVGSVSYTF; CDR3 DNA: TGTGCCAGCAGTGTGGGCAGCGTCAGCTACACCTTC
D gene: TRBD1; V gene: TRBV5-1; J gene: TRBJ1-2; clone size: NA; CDR3 protein: CASSLGDSQNGYTF; CDR3 DNA: TGCGCCAGCAGCCTAGGGGACAGCCAAAATGGCTACACCTTC
D gene: NA; V gene: TRBV11-2; J gene: TRBJ2-7; clone size: NA; CDR3 protein: CASSLEPVSSYEQYF; CDR3 DNA: TGTGCCAGCAGCTTAGAGCCTGTCTCCTCCTACGAGCAGTACTTC
D gene: NA; V gene: TRBV21-1; J gene: TRBJ2-1; clone size: few; CDR3 protein: CASSKEGMSGTTPCNEQFF; CDR3 DNA: TGTGCCAGCAGCAAAGAGGGAATGAGCGGGACAACCCCTTGCAATGAGCAGTTCTTC
D gene: NA; V gene: TRBV7-6; J gene: TRBJ2-6; clone size: NA; CDR3 protein: CASSRAGFSGANVLTF; CDR3 DNA: TGTGCCAGCAGCCGGGCAGGATTCTCTGGGGCCAACGTCCTGACTTTC
D gene: TRBD1; V gene: TRBV10-1; J gene: TRBJ2-7; clone size: NA; CDR3 protein: CASSGTGSSYEQYF; CDR3 DNA: TGCGCCAGCTCTGGGACAGGTTCATCCTACGAGCAGTACTTC
D gene: NA; V gene: TRBV4-1; J gene: TRBJ2-3; clone size: NA; CDR3 protein: CASSQYRDRIFSTDTQYF; CDR3 DNA: TGCGCCAGCAGCCAATACCGCGATAGAATTTTCAGCACAGATACGCAGTATTTT
D gene: TRBD1; V gene: TRBV4-2; J gene: TRBJ2-7; clone size: NA; CDR3 protein: CASSQGIRGPGEQYF; CDR3 DNA: TGTGCCAGCAGCCAAGGTATCAGGGGGCCGGGGGAGCAGTACTTC
D gene: NA; V gene: TRBV19; J gene: TRBJ2-5; clone size: NA; CDR3 protein: CASSIGVQETQYF; CDR3 DNA: TGTGCCAGTAGTATTGGGGTCCAAGAGACCCAGTACTTC
D gene: NA; V gene: TRBV5-1; J gene: TRBJ2-3; clone size: NA; CDR3 protein: CASSFGLPSTDTQYF; CDR3 DNA: TGCGCCAGCAGCTTCGGTCTACCTAGCACAGATACGCAGTATTTT